This T cell receptor (beta chain) was sequenced for a study of CD8 T cells in Susac syndrome. General observations from the study: By the study's own acknowledgment, its TCR sequencing and HLA analysis included relatively few individuals.

Turning to this clonotype: The antigen remains undetermined.

CD8+ and CD4+ blood T cells underwent TCR beta sequencing. FACS enriched CD8+ TEMRA cells, while bulk CD8+ and CD4+ were negatively isolated. Germline lookup yields CDR1 KGHSH and CDR2 LQKENI. Trimming shortened V by 5 bases and J by 8 bases, and 15 bases separated the two germline ends. This CDR3 spans 13 amino acids. RNA in amounts of roughly 0.5 to 1 ug was reverse transcribed with random hexamers. With immunoSEQ multiplex PCR, TCR beta CDR3 was amplified across 54 Vbeta and 13 Jbeta. TCRdb re-derived calls from the immunoSEQ multiplex PCR reads in MiXCR, one entry per CDR3 protein. This sample has hundreds of thousands of distinct CDR3 sequences; almost 85% occur once, and the top ten carry approximately 0.2%.

This clonotype was sampled from a human donor with multiple sclerosis. The rearrangement joins TRBV18 to TRBJ1-2; unclear D gene. Material for sequencing was CD8+ T cells from PBMCs. CDR3 DNA sequence: TGTGCCAGCTCAGGTCGGGTACTCTACGGCTACACCTTC. Its translation is CASSGRVLYGYTF.